Detailed here is one T cell receptor (beta chain). These data come from a study of Graves' ophthalmopathy and Graves' hyperthyroidism. On the study more broadly: No ophthalmopathy within 18 months of follow-up signified stable hyperthyroidism.

The germline V gene encodes CDR1 SGHVS and CDR2 FQNEAQ. This CDR3 is built from 14 residues. V dropped 7 bases and J dropped 5 bases, with 17 bases sitting between them. Only newly diagnosed hyperthyroidism patients aged 18 to 65, with under 2 months' duration, were enrolled. No donor had other autoimmune disease, uncontrolled infection, pregnancy or lactation. Researchers took RNA transcripts and amplified TCR beta CDR3 regions from them. Investigators did first-round RT-PCR with HTBI primers, then second-round multiplex PCR. TCRdb fed the multiplex PCR reads into MiXCR, producing one record per CDR3 protein. Of over a million distinct CDR3 sequences in the sample, about two fifths were seen once.

The sequence was obtained from an adult man with Graves' hyperthyroidism. This chain uses TRBV7-8 with TRBJ2-5, with D perhaps given as TRBD1 or TRBD2 (5 bases each). Material: peripheral blood or thyroid tissue (not recorded which). The CDR3: CASTPPGRRETQYF. CDR3 DNA sequence: TGTGCCAGCACCCCACCGGGGCGACGGGAGACCCAGTACTTC.